The 17 T cell receptor beta chains below were found in one sample sequenced in a study of response to subunit inactivated influenza vaccine. TCRdb fed the RT-PCR reads into MiXCR, producing one record per CDR3 protein. The data hold around 320,000 distinct CDR3 sequences, with 20% to 25% observed a single time. The starting material was PBMCs from blood, obtained about 20 months after vaccination. The source of these receptors is a man aged 45-69 years who received an inactivated influenza vaccine.

J is TRBJ1-4 and V is TRBV20-1, with D perhaps matching TRBD1 (5 bases). Germline CDR1 is DFQATT and CDR2 is SNEGSKA (reference sequence). The CDR3 loop spans 13 amino acids. Deletions cut 4 bases from V and 5 bases from J, with 11 bases between. This chain's CDR3 is CSAMGRANEKLFF. The CDR3 coding sequence is TGCAGTGCTATGGGACGGGCAAATGAAAAACTGTTTTTT.

The chain uses TRBV5-1 and TRBJ2-2, with a tentative D call TRBD2 (5 bases). Germline-derived CDR1 and CDR2 are SGHRS and YFSETQ. The CDR3 spans 15 residues. The germline V and J ends were trimmed by 2 bases and 7 bases, with 15 bases remaining between them. The CDR3 nucleotides read TGCGCCAGCAGCTTACAGAGGACTCAGCACGGGGAGCTGTTTTTT. Protein: CASSLQRTQHGELFF.

This clonotype was observed a few times. This chain uses TRBV5-4 with TRBJ1-3; perhaps TRBD1 as D (5 bases). Germline V gives CDR1 SGHNT, CDR2 YYREEE (reference sequence). Trimming removed 4 bases from V and 2 bases from J, with 10 bases in between. CDR3 length: 14 amino acids. CDR3 sequence: CASSRDRTGNTIYF. CDR3 in DNA: TGTGCCAGCAGCAGGGACCGAACTGGAAACACCATATATTTT.

CDR3 DNA: TGTGCCAGCAGCTTAGTAAGGGGAGGAACTAATGAAAAACTGTTTTTT. Translated, it gives CASSLVRGGTNEKLFF. This sequence joins TRBV7-2 and TRBJ1-4, with D possibly matching TRBD1 (5 bases). The CDR3 is 16 residues long. Germline CDR1 reads SGHTA; CDR2 reads FQGNSA. V was cut by 1 base and J by 1 base, with 10 bases left in between.

This chain links TRBV29-1 with TRBJ2-2; TRBD1 or TRBD2 may be the D gene (6 bases each). The length of the CDR3 is 11 residues. Per the germline V gene, CDR1 is SQVTM and CDR2 is ANQGSEA. Trimming took off 5 bases at V and 6 bases at J, with 7 bases between the two ends. The CDR3 loop is CSVRGPGELFF. Here the CDR3 DNA reads TGCAGCGTTCGGGGGCCCGGGGAGCTGTTTTTT.

This sequence joins TRBV7-9 and TRBJ2-7; the match to TRBD1 covers 8 bases. V was pared by 5 bases and J by 5 bases, with 5 bases of the junction left unmatched. CDR1 and CDR2 from the germline V gene are SEHNR and FQNEAQ (reference sequence). The length of the CDR3 is 13 residues. As DNA, the CDR3 is TGTGCCAGCAGCCCCGGACAGGGCCACGAGCAGTACTTC. It specifies CASSPGQGHEQYF.

This clonotype was recorded a few times. The J gene is TRBJ2-1, the V gene TRBV12-3 or TRBV12-4, with D hard to call. V lost 2 bases and J 2 bases, leaving 7 bases between the germline ends. There are 14 residues in the CDR3. In DNA, the CDR3 is TGTGCCAGCAGTTTATGGAAAACCTACAATGAGCAGTTCTTC. Residues: CASSLWKTYNEQFF.

This clonotype was counted at least ten times. The chain combines TRBV6-6 with TRBJ1-2, with D perhaps TRBD1 (5 bases). The germline V gene encodes CDR1 MNHNY and CDR2 SVGAGI (reference sequence). This CDR3 contains 12 residues. The V end lost 6 bases, the J end lost 4 bases, and 9 bases lay between the germline ends. The CDR3 nucleotides read TGTGCCAGCAGGTCTGGGGGCTATGGCTACACCTTC. Its protein product is CASRSGGYGYTF.

This clonotype was detected only a few times. The V and J genes are TRBV3-1 and TRBJ1-4; no firm D call. The CDR3 loop spans 14 amino acids. The V end lost 3 bases, the J end lost 11 bases, and 16 bases lay between the germline ends. CDR1 and CDR2 (germline): LGHDT, YNNKEL (reference sequence). CDR3 region: CASSQKGLVEKLFF. CDR3 bases: TGTGCCAGCAGCCAGAAAGGGCTGGTGGAGAAACTGTTTTTT.

The chain links TRBV25-1 to TRBJ1-5, with unresolved D. The germline V gene has CDR1 MGHDK and CDR2 SYGVNS. V was cut by 5 bases and J by 0 bases, with 8 bases left in between. This CDR3 has 14 amino acids. The CDR3 sequence is CASSWAHSNQPQHF. CDR3 sequence (DNA): TGTGCCAGCAGTTGGGCGCATAGCAATCAGCCCCAGCATTTT.

This clonotype has ten or more counts. The V gene is TRBV6-6, the J gene TRBJ1-1, with 8 nucleotides matching TRBD1. The CDR3 is 13 residues long. The ends lost 6 bases at V and 3 bases at J; junction bases unmatched: 3. In germline, CDR1 is MNHNY, CDR2 SVGAGI (reference sequence). Written as DNA, the CDR3 is TGTGCCAGCAGCCTGACAGGGGACACTGAAGCTTTCTTT. This sequence encodes CASSLTGDTEAFF.

The chain carries TRBV10-3 and TRBJ2-2; a possible D gene is TRBD2 (5 bases). The CDR3 runs 13 residues. Trimming took 6 bases from V and 4 from J, leaving 9 bases between them. Germline values: CDR1 ENHRY, CDR2 SYGVKD. The chain's CDR3 is CAIREGSTGELFF. CDR3 DNA sequence: TGTGCCATCAGAGAGGGTTCCACCGGGGAGCTGTTTTTT.

This CDR3 is CSVNRDASYEQYF. The CDR3 coding sequence is TGCAGTGTCAACCGGGACGCCTCCTACGAGCAGTACTTC. The chain joins TRBV20-1 to TRBJ2-7; D is possibly TRBD1 or TRBD2 (5 bases each). This CDR3 region has 13 residues. Trimming took off 7 bases at V and 0 bases at J, with 13 bases between the two ends. CDR1 is DFQATT and CDR2 is SNEGSKA in the germline V gene (reference sequence).

The genes are TRBV27 and TRBJ2-2; TRBD2 agrees at 14 bases. CDR3 length: 16 amino acids. The trim removed 7 bases at V and 3 bases at J, leaving 4 bases unmatched. Germline V gene data show CDR1 as MNHEY and CDR2 as SMNVEV (reference sequence). The CDR3: CASMTSGRAHTGELFF. CDR3 DNA: TGTGCCAGCATGACTAGCGGGAGGGCCCACACCGGGGAGCTGTTTTTT.

This clonotype appeared a few times. The chain recombines TRBV19 with TRBJ1-2; possibly TRBD1 for D (6 bases). Trimming pared 11 bases from V and 2 bases from J, leaving 18 bases between. Germline-derived CDR1 and CDR2 are LNHDA and SQIVND (reference sequence). The CDR3 is 14 amino acids. CDR3 DNA: TGTGCCGCCCACGGGGGGCGTATGAACTATGGCTACACCTTC. It encodes CAAHGGRMNYGYTF.

This clonotype was seen a handful of times. The rearrangement joins TRBV9 to TRBJ2-2; D gene ambiguous. Germline CDR1 SGDLS, CDR2 YYNGEE. The CDR3 contains 13 residues. V gave up 5 bases and J gave up 7 bases, with 12 bases separating them. The CDR3 DNA is TGTGCCAGCAGGTACAAAGACGGCGGGGAGCTGTTTTTT. This translates into CASRYKDGGELFF.

Points on this clonotype: Relative to the germline gene, one junction end is altered; a read error may explain this. CDR3 sequence (DNA): TGCAGTGCTTCTGTAGCCCAAAACATTCAGTACTTC. Translation: CSASVAQNIQYF. The V gene is TRBV20-1, the J gene TRBJ2-4, with D unclear. The CDR3 totals 12 residues. Germline CDR1 and CDR2: DFQATT and SNEGSKA (reference sequence).